These 29 T cell receptor beta chains came from one sample sequenced in a study of regulatory and conventional T cells in RAG deficiency. Clones were read by immunoSEQ multiplex PCR, and TCRdb kept only the in-frame ones, dropping some. The sample contains around 30,000 clones, approximately 90% of which appear only once. This same sample was also part of a study on regulatory T cells. That study adds: Primers: 52 TRBV forward and 13 TRBJ reverse.

Sequenced input: CD8+ T cells sorted from blood. These TCRs come from a human donor in good health.

This clone has just a few counts. The V gene is TRBV19, the J gene TRBJ2-2; 11 positions match TRBD2. The CDR3 totals 16 residues. Germline V CDR1 and CDR2: LNHDA, SQIVND (reference sequence). J lost 7 bases, V lost 6 bases, and 10 bases had no gene match. Here the CDR3 reads CASSPQLAGEGGELFF. CDR3 bases: TGTGCCAGTAGCCCCCAACTAGCGGGGGAGGGCGGGGAGCTGTTTTTT. The complete variable domain, with remaining parts taken from reference TRBV19 and TRBJ2-2, reads DGGITQSPKYLFRKEGQNVTLSCEQNLNHDAMYWYRQDPGQGLRLIYYSQIVNDFQKGDIAEGYSVSREKKESFPLTVTSAQKNPTAFYLCASSPQLAGEGGELFFGEGSRLTVL.

The chain links TRBV18 to TRBJ2-1, with 10 bases lining up with TRBD2. V lost 3 bases and J lost 9; bases outside the gene matches: 11. From germline, CDR1 is KGHSH and CDR2 LQKENI. This CDR3 comprises 16 residues. CDR3 nucleotide sequence: TGTGCCAGCTCACCCTGGGCTAGCGGGAGTATTGTTGAGCAGTTCTTC. It translates to CASSPWASGSIVEQFF.

The chain uses TRBV28 and TRBJ2-3; 12 nucleotides match TRBD2. This CDR3 contains 17 residues. V lost 2 bases, J lost 0 bases, and 3 bases stayed unmatched. Germline V gene lookup returns CDR1 MDHEN and CDR2 SYDVKM. CDR3 loop: CASSLKLAGGSTDTQYF. The CDR3 region has the DNA TGTGCCAGCAGTTTAAAACTAGCGGGGGGCAGCACAGATACGCAGTATTTT.

The chain has TRBV7-9 and TRBJ2-2; a weak D match, TRBD1 (5 bases). The CDR3 covers 14 residues. Germline-derived CDR1 and CDR2 are SEHNR and FQNEAQ (reference sequence). With 5 bases removed from V and 5 bases from J, the gap between germline ends came to 12 bases. CDR3 residues: CASSADSTTGELFF. The CDR3 nucleotides are TGTGCCAGCAGCGCCGACAGCACAACCGGGGAGCTGTTTTTT.

This clone appeared once. The chain recombines TRBV27 with TRBJ1-4; the D is unclear. The germline V gene has CDR1 MNHEY and CDR2 SMNVEV (reference sequence). Trimming stripped 2 bases from V and 4 bases from J, with 8 bases between. This CDR3 is 14 amino acids long. The CDR3 spells CASSLGRGNEKLFF. The CDR3, as DNA: TGTGCCAGCAGTTTAGGGCGAGGTAATGAAAAACTGTTTTTT.

The chain combines TRBV27 with TRBJ2-3; tentatively, D is TRBD1 (6 bases). The CDR3 has 15 residues. The germline V gene encodes CDR1 MNHEY and CDR2 SMNVEV (reference sequence). V lost 3 bases and J 1 base, leaving 11 bases between the germline ends. The CDR3 nucleotides are TGTGCCAGCAGTTTCACAGGGCAGGGCACAGATACGCAGTATTTT. Protein sequence: CASSFTGQGTDTQYF.

The CDR3 loop is CASSLGRGGEDTQYF. The CDR3 region has the DNA TGTGCCAGCAGCTTAGGCCGCGGGGGGGAAGATACGCAGTATTTT. J is TRBJ2-3 and V is TRBV13; 9 nucleotides line up with TRBD2. The length of the CDR3 is 15 residues. The V segment lost 0 bases and the J segment 5 bases; nucleotides outside the gene matches: 3. Germline CDR1 and CDR2: PRHDT and FYEKMQ (reference sequence).

This clone was detected a few times. The junction differs from germline at one of its ends, possibly a read error. J is TRBJ1-1 and V is TRBV5-1, with D maybe TRBD1 (6 bases). Looked up from germline, CDR1 is SGHRS and CDR2 is YFSETQ. CDR3 size: 11 residues. The CDR3 protein is CASSGGTKAFF. In nucleotides, the CDR3 is TGTGCCAGCAGCGGAGGGACAAAGGCTTTCTTT.

This sequence joins TRBV2 and TRBJ2-1, with TRBD2 matching over 7 bases. V lost 4 bases, J lost 0 bases, and 3 bases stayed unmatched. The CDR3 consists of 15 residues. CDR1 is SNHLY and CDR2 is FYNNEI in the germline V gene. The CDR3 DNA is TGTGCCAGCAGTGGGGAGGGTCGCTCCTACAATGAGCAGTTCTTC. It encodes CASSGEGRSYNEQFF.

This clone has a handful of counts. The chain couples TRBV19 to TRBJ1-5; possibly TRBD1 for D (5 bases). Trimming pared 2 bases from V and 4 bases from J, leaving 9 bases between. The CDR3 contains 14 residues. Germline assignment: CDR1 LNHDA and CDR2 SQIVND (reference sequence). The CDR3 is CASSIRGENQPQHF. In DNA, the CDR3 is TGTGCCAGTAGTATACGGGGGGAGAATCAGCCCCAGCATTTT.

The sample holds one count of this clone. The J gene is TRBJ1-1, the V gene TRBV7-9, with D unclear. Germline values: CDR1 SEHNR, CDR2 FQNEAQ (reference sequence). The CDR3 is 13 residues long. Trimming removed 2 bases at V and 1 base at J, with 5 bases between. CDR3 sequence: CASSLMENTEAFF. CDR3 DNA: TGTGCCAGCAGCTTAATGGAGAACACTGAAGCTTTCTTT.

The rearrangement links TRBV28 to TRBJ1-4; weak D call: TRBD1 (5 bases). Trimming stripped 4 bases from V and 13 bases from J, with 10 bases between. From germline, CDR1 is MDHEN and CDR2 SYDVKM. CDR3 length equals 11 residues. As DNA, the CDR3 is TGTGCCAGCAGTTCGGGGCCGCGACTGTTTTTT. Protein sequence: CASSSGPRLFF.

V is TRBV2 and J is TRBJ1-5; maybe TRBD1 (5 bases). Trimming took off 4 bases at V and 6 bases at J, with 10 bases between the two ends. The CDR3 contains 13 residues. Per germline, CDR1 SNHLY and CDR2 FYNNEI. The CDR3 protein is CASSGKQVQPQHF. CDR3 nucleotides: TGTGCCAGCAGTGGGAAACAGGTTCAGCCCCAGCATTTT.

In nucleotides, the CDR3 is TGTGCCAGCAGCTTAGCGAAGACAGGGAGTGAAGCTTTCTTT. Protein product: CASSLAKTGSEAFF. The rearrangement joins TRBV7-8 to TRBJ1-1, with TRBD1 identical over 7 bases. CDR1 and CDR2 from the germline V gene are SGHVS and FQNEAQ. The CDR3 has 14 residues. With V trimmed by 0 bases and J by 7 bases, 5 bases remained unmatched.

This clone came up a few times. The chain joins TRBV10-2 to TRBJ1-1; D gene uncertain. V lost 3 bases and J lost 3, with 5 bases in between. CDR1 WSHSY and CDR2 SAAADI come from the germline V gene. This CDR3 spans 12 amino acids. The CDR3 DNA is TGCGCCAGCAGTGACCTGGACACTGAAGCTTTCTTT. Translating gives CASSDLDTEAFF.

This sequence joins TRBV19 and TRBJ2-3, with 10 bases that match TRBD1. V trimming: 3 bases; J trimming: 3 bases; junction bases outside the gene matches: 3. The CDR3 has 15 residues. Germline V gene lookup returns CDR1 LNHDA and CDR2 SQIVND (reference sequence). The CDR3 region is CASSIWDRGTDTQYF. CDR3 nucleotides: TGTGCCAGTAGTATCTGGGACAGGGGAACAGATACGCAGTATTTT.

This chain connects TRBV9 to TRBJ1-1; maybe TRBD1 (5 bases). Trimming cost V 5 bases and J 1 base, with 15 bases left between them. The CDR3 runs to 15 residues. Germline CDR1 reads SGDLS; CDR2 reads YYNGEE. The CDR3 region is CASSPGTGQNTEAFF. DNA for the CDR3: TGTGCCAGCAGTCCCGGGACCGGTCAGAACACTGAAGCTTTCTTT.

This chain joins TRBV30 and TRBJ1-1; D is unresolved. V was cut by 1 base and J by 5 bases, with 11 bases left in between. The CDR3 is 13 amino acids. Per germline, CDR1 GTSNPN and CDR2 SVGIG (reference sequence). The DNA of the CDR3 is TGTGCCTGGAGTGCCAATTCCGGGACTGAAGCTTTCTTT. It encodes CAWSANSGTEAFF. The variable domain in full, with the rest retrieved from reference TRBV30 and TRBJ1-1, is SQTIHQWPATLVQPVGSPLSLECTVEGTSNPNLYWYRQAAGRGLQLLFYSVGIGQISSEVPQNLSASRPQDRQFILSSKKLLLSDSGFYLCAWSANSGTEAFFGQGTRLTVV.

This chain uses TRBV29-1 with TRBJ2-5; the match to TRBD2 covers 8 bases. J was trimmed by 5 bases and V by 4 bases; bases with no gene match: 6. Germline CDR1 reads SQVTM; CDR2 reads ANQGSEA. The CDR3 covers 13 residues. The CDR3 here is CSVAGTSLETQYF. As DNA, the CDR3 is TGCAGCGTTGCAGGGACTAGTTTGGAGACCCAGTACTTC. Looking up the rest from reference TRBV29-1 and TRBJ2-5 gives the full variable domain: SAVISQKPSRDICQRGTSLTIQCQVDSQVTMMFWYRQQPGQSLTLIATANQGSEATYESGFVIDKFPISRPNLTFSTLTVSNMSPEDSSIYLCSVAGTSLETQYFGPGTRLLVL.

This chain connects TRBV5-1 to TRBJ2-7; 10 nucleotides line up with TRBD2. CDR1 and CDR2 (germline): SGHRS, YFSETQ. The CDR3 consists of 14 residues. J lost 3 bases, V lost 4 bases, and 4 bases had no gene match. This chain's CDR3 is CASSPTSGDYEQYF. The CDR3, as DNA: TGCGCCAGCAGCCCTACTAGCGGGGACTACGAGCAGTACTTC.

V usage is TRBV28 and J usage is TRBJ1-1, with a possible D match to TRBD1 (5 bases). The V end was cut by 11 bases, the J end by 5 bases, with 15 bases between. Germline values: CDR1 MDHEN, CDR2 SYDVKM. CDR3 length: 12 amino acids. CDR3 loop: CASRGGFTEAFF. For the CDR3, the DNA is TGTGCCTCTCGTGGGGGTTTTACTGAAGCTTTCTTT.

The chain joins TRBV5-1 to TRBJ2-1, with TRBD2 identical over 12 bases. This CDR3 has 16 residues. V shed 4 bases and J 8 bases; nucleotides not matched to a gene: 10. CDR1 is SGHRS, CDR2 YFSETQ, per germline. The CDR3 loop reads CASSPSSGRALYEQFF. Written as DNA, the CDR3 is TGCGCCAGCAGCCCGTCTAGCGGGAGGGCCTTGTATGAGCAGTTCTTC.

This chain joins TRBV15 and TRBJ1-2; D may be TRBD1 (5 bases). Germline assignment: CDR1 LNHNV and CDR2 YYDKDF (reference sequence). Trimming pared 1 base from V and 6 bases from J, leaving 18 bases between. This CDR3 comprises 16 residues. CDR3 nucleotide sequence: TGTGCCACCAGCAGAGGCCAGGAGGGCAGGGAAAATGGCTACACCTTC. Its translation is CATSRGQEGRENGYTF.

The genes are TRBV28 and TRBJ2-7, with 7 bases lining up with TRBD1. Germline CDR1 is MDHEN and CDR2 is SYDVKM. The J segment lost 0 bases and the V segment lost 5 bases, leaving 7 bases of the junction unmatched. This CDR3 has 15 residues. In DNA, the CDR3 is TGTGCCAGCAGTGTAACACGGACAGGCTCCTACGAGCAGTACTTC. As protein: CASSVTRTGSYEQYF.

Details on this clone: Sequence at one end of the junction differs from germline and may be a read error. The gene calls are TRBV5-8 and TRBJ1-2; 7 nucleotides align to TRBD1. The CDR3 runs to 15 residues. The germline V gene encodes CDR1 SGHTS and CDR2 YDEGEE. CDR3 in amino acids: CAGSSPQGGRYGYTF. The CDR3 DNA follows: TGTGCCGGCAGCTCCCCGCAAGGGGGCCGGTATGGCTACACCTTC.

The chain recombines TRBV28 with TRBJ2-1; 12 nucleotides line up with TRBD1. Germline V gene sequence: CDR1 MDHEN, CDR2 SYDVKM. This CDR3 contains 16 residues. J lost 8 bases, V lost 6 bases, and 11 bases had no gene match. The CDR3 coding sequence is TGTGCCAGCAGGGGAACCGGGACAGGGGGCGGGGATGAGCAGTTCTTC. Protein: CASRGTGTGGGDEQFF.

Of note for this clone: The final CDR3 position lacks the conserved phenylalanine or tryptophan, pointing to a likely read error. The DNA for the CDR3 is TGCGCCAGCAGCTACTACACAGGGATGGACACTGAAGCTTTCCTT. Protein sequence: CASSYYTGMDTEAFL. The rearrangement uses TRBV4-1 and TRBJ1-1; the D gene is possibly TRBD1 (6 bases). V lost 5 bases and J 3 bases, leaving 16 bases between the germline ends. The germline V gene has CDR1 MGHRA and CDR2 YSYEKL. The CDR3 covers 15 residues.

The chain links TRBV19 to TRBJ1-5; D is unclear. Germline assignment: CDR1 LNHDA and CDR2 SQIVND (reference sequence). Trimming cost V 7 bases and J 4 bases, with 8 bases left between them. The CDR3 length is 12 residues. CDR3 protein: CASTGSNQPQHF. The CDR3 DNA reads as TGTGCCAGTACGGGCAGTAATCAGCCCCAGCATTTT.

CDR3 sequence: CASSLDVGTAWTSNTGELFF. The CDR3 DNA sequence: TGTGCCAGCAGCTTAGACGTGGGGACAGCCTGGACTTCGAACACCGGGGAGCTGTTTTTT. The chain uses TRBV7-6 and TRBJ2-2; 7 bases are a match to TRBD1. Germline V lookup: CDR1 SGHVS, CDR2 FNYEAQ. This CDR3 comprises 20 residues. J gave up 0 bases and V 1 base, and 14 bases lay outside the gene matches.